One sample yielded the 9 T cell receptor beta chains listed below, sequenced in a study of blood T cell repertoires in COVID-19. Only in-frame clones appear in the TCRdb table, and some are missing; sequencing was by immunoSEQ multiplex PCR. The table has roughly 200,000 clones, 80% to 90% seen once. The sequenced material came from peripheral blood. The source of these receptors is a man aged 55-75 years with acute or convalescent COVID-19.

This chain links TRBV30 with TRBJ2-5, with 9 bases that match TRBD2. This CDR3 has 15 amino acids. After removal of 2 bases from V and 4 bases from J, the junction contained 8 bases not matched to a gene. CDR1 and CDR2 (germline): GTSNPN, SVGIG (reference sequence). The CDR3 nucleotides read TGTGCCTGGAGTTATCTAGCGGGAACCGGAGAGACCCAGTACTTC. It is translated as CAWSYLAGTGETQYF.

The genes are TRBV6-6 and TRBJ1-1, with TRBD1 as a possible D gene (6 bases). The CDR3 sequence is 17 residues long. Trimming took 5 bases from V and 0 from J, leaving 19 bases between them. Germline V gene lookup returns CDR1 MNHNY and CDR2 SVGAGI (reference sequence). CDR3 protein: CASSPDRSLTLNTEAFF. The CDR3 nucleotides read TGTGCCAGCAGTCCCGACAGGAGCCTAACACTGAACACTGAAGCTTTCTTT.

The J gene is TRBJ1-2, the V gene TRBV12-3 or TRBV12-4; maybe TRBD1 (6 bases). V lost 6 bases and J 7 bases, leaving 12 bases between the germline ends. The CDR3 extends over 12 amino acids. The CDR3 nucleotides read TGTGCCAGCAGGGGACATTTCGGTGGCTACACCTTC. Translating gives CASRGHFGGYTF.

The rearrangement links TRBV6-5 to TRBJ1-5; 8 positions agree with TRBD1. Germline V gives CDR1 MNHEY, CDR2 SVGAGI. V lost 6 bases and J lost 7; bases outside the gene matches: 11. This CDR3 is built from 15 residues. This CDR3 reads CASSPDRQGRQPQHF. The CDR3 DNA reads TGTGCCAGCAGCCCCGACCGACAGGGGAGGCAGCCCCAGCATTTT.

CDR3 loop: CASSSEGRGRSSYNEQFF. The CDR3 DNA reads TGTGCCAGCAGCTCCGAGGGGAGGGGTCGAAGCTCCTACAATGAGCAGTTCTTC. The chain recombines TRBV7-8 with TRBJ2-1; 7 nucleotides align to TRBD2. Germline assignment: CDR1 SGHVS and CDR2 FQNEAQ. This CDR3 spans 18 amino acids. J was trimmed by 0 bases and V by 4 bases; bases with no gene match: 12.

This sequence joins TRBV27 and TRBJ2-1; the match to TRBD2 covers 15 bases. The CDR3 spans 16 residues. The ends lost 4 bases at V and 7 bases at J; junction bases unmatched: 5. Germline V gene sequence: CDR1 MNHEY, CDR2 SMNVEV (reference sequence). The CDR3: CASSSRTSGRVNEQFF. The CDR3 DNA reads as TGTGCCAGCAGTTCTCGGACTAGCGGGAGGGTGAATGAGCAGTTCTTC.

This clone was found once. J is TRBJ2-7 and V is TRBV3-1 (or the pseudogene TRBV3-2); the D gene is possibly TRBD2 (6 bases). Trimming pared 2 bases from V and 1 base from J, leaving 9 bases between. Germline CDR1 reads LGHDT; CDR2 reads YNNKEL (reference sequence). The CDR3 totals 14 residues. The CDR3 is CASSQSEGSYEQYF. The CDR3 DNA is TGTGCCAGCAGCCAATCGGAGGGTTCCTACGAGCAGTACTTC.

Here the CDR3 DNA reads TGTGCCAGCAGCTTAATTGTAGCGGGAGGGCCCTCGGGGGAGCTGTTTTTT. Its protein is CASSLIVAGGPSGELFF. V gene TRBV7-3 combines with J gene TRBJ2-2, with 11 bases aligning to TRBD2. V shed 1 base, J shed 8 bases, and the junction held 9 bases outside the gene matches. Per the germline V gene, CDR1 is SGHTA and CDR2 is FQGTGA. This CDR3 has 17 residues.

The rearrangement uses TRBV5-1 and TRBJ1-1; D not certain. Trimming took off 4 bases at V and 2 bases at J, with 12 bases between the two ends. The length of the CDR3 is 14 residues. The germline V gene encodes CDR1 SGHRS and CDR2 YFSETQ. CDR3 amino acids: CASSLGRGNTEAFF. CDR3 DNA sequence: TGCGCCAGCAGCCTAGGACGGGGAAACACTGAAGCTTTCTTT. Drawing the rest from reference TRBV5-1 and TRBJ1-1, the complete variable domain is KAGVTQTPRYLIKTRGQQVTLSCSPISGHRSVSWYQQTPGQGLQFLFEYFSETQRNKGNFPGRFSGRQFSNSRSEMNVSTLELGDSALYLCASSLGRGNTEAFFGQGTRLTVV.